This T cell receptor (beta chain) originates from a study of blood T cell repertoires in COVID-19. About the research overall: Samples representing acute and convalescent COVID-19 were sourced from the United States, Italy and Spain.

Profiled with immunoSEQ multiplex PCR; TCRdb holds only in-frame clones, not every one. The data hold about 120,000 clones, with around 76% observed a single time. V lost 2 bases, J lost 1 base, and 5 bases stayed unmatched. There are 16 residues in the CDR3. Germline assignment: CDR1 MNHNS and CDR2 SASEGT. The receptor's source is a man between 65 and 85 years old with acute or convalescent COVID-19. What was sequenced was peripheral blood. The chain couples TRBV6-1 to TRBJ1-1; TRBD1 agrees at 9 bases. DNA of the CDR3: TGTGCCAGCAGTGAAAAATGGACAGGGGAGAACACTGAAGCTTTCTTT. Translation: CASSEKWTGENTEAFF.